This T cell receptor beta chain was identified in a study of CD8+ T cells in alopecia areata. cDNA prepared by RNA extraction and subsequent reverse transcription served as the template for sequencing. Assay used: immunoSEQ multiplex PCR; TCRdb lists only in-frame clones, some missing. The data contain roughly 130,000 clones, 58% of them singletons. The count of this clone is one. The sequencing here drew on CD4+ T cells sorted from blood, taken at week 0. The clonotype was recovered from a human donor with alopecia areata.

CDR3: CASSRTRYEKLFF. CDR3 sequence (DNA): TGTGCCAGCAGCCGGACCCGATATGAAAAACTGTTTTTT. The chain employs TRBV6-5 and TRBJ1-4, with no clear D. CDR1 and CDR2 from the germline V gene are MNHEY and SVGAGI. The CDR3 runs 13 residues. Trimming took 6 bases from V and 6 from J, leaving 11 bases between them.